These 9 T cell receptor beta chains were all obtained from the same sample, sequenced in a study of response to subunit inactivated influenza vaccine listed by TCRdb under 2018. Libraries were constructed by RT-PCR. TCRdb lists the instrument as Illumina HiSeq 2500. TCRdb ran its own pipeline on the public reads, namely fastp trimming at Q25 and MiXCR clone calling, and kept in-frame beta chains. Each CDR3 protein appears once, grouped with its most common genes and DNA. A total of roughly 710,000 distinct CDR3 sequences appear in this sample, around 15% of them only once. The top ten clones comprise around 7.6% of the sample. This specimen consisted of PBMCs from blood, obtained less than 15 days before vaccination. The receptors come from a man aged 45-65 years who received an inactivated influenza vaccine. Donor details come from another sample of the same person, matched by shared clones.

This clonotype was seen a few times. CDR3 DNA sequence: TGTGCCAGCAGCTCGTTAGGTAACAATGAGCAGTTCTTC. Protein product: CASSSLGNNEQFF. This chain joins TRBV11-2 and TRBJ2-1; D remains ambiguous. V lost 4 bases to trimming and J lost 5 bases, with 9 bases between them. Germline assignment: CDR1 SGHAT and CDR2 FQNNGV. This CDR3 contains 13 residues.

This clonotype was picked up many times. The V and J genes are TRBV5-1 and TRBJ2-7; 9 bases fit TRBD2. Trimming removed 0 bases from V and 2 bases from J; junction bases left unmatched: 3. Germline CDR1 reads SGHRS; CDR2 reads YFSETQ. The CDR3 sequence is 15 residues long. The CDR3 DNA is TGCGCCAGCAGCTTGGGTTCTAGCGGGACCTACGAGCAGTACTTC. This sequence encodes CASSLGSSGTYEQYF.

This chain uses TRBV27 with TRBJ2-4; 8 bases line up with TRBD2. Germline values: CDR1 MNHEY, CDR2 SMNVEV (reference sequence). V was clipped by 0 bases and J by 0 bases; unmatched bases: 13. The CDR3 runs to 20 residues. The CDR3 DNA follows: TGTGCCAGCAGTTTATCCCCCGGACTGGCTAGCGGGTTAGCCAAAAACATTCAGTACTTC. Translating it yields CASSLSPGLASGLAKNIQYF.

This clonotype was recorded at least ten times. The V gene is TRBV12-3 or TRBV12-4, the J gene TRBJ2-2; 11 bases are shared with TRBD1. The CDR3 consists of 16 residues. Trimming took 4 bases from V and 4 from J; bases not matched to a gene: 5. The CDR3, as DNA: TGTGCCAGCAGTTCTTGGACAGGGGGCCCCACCGGGGAGCTGTTTTTT. Translation: CASSSWTGGPTGELFF.

Only a few counts were recorded for this clonotype. The chain couples TRBV20-1 to TRBJ1-5; 12 bases fit TRBD1. Germline loops: CDR1 DFQATT, CDR2 SNEGSKA (reference sequence). The CDR3 contains 13 residues. Germline trimming cut 7 bases from V and 6 bases from J; bases unmatched to any gene: 4. For the CDR3, the DNA is TGCAGTGGAGGGACAGGGGGCGGTCAGCCCCAGCATTTT. It specifies CSGGTGGGQPQHF.

In its sample, this clonotype was seen many times. This chain links TRBV20-1 with TRBJ1-5; D gene unclear. The germline CDR1 and CDR2 sequences are DFQATT and SNEGSKA (reference sequence). The CDR3 is 13 residues long. V was cut by 3 bases and J by 3 bases, with 9 bases left in between. The CDR3: CSASSLYNQPQHF. DNA for the CDR3: TGCAGTGCTAGCAGCTTATACAATCAGCCCCAGCATTTT.

This sequence joins TRBV7-2 and TRBJ2-2, with a weak D call TRBD2 (6 bases). The V end lost 1 base, the J end lost 2 bases, and 14 bases lay between the germline ends. The CDR3 sequence is 17 residues long. The germline V gene has CDR1 SGHTA and CDR2 FQGNSA. CDR3 DNA sequence: TGTGCCAGCAGCTTAGTTTCTTTGGCGGGAAACACCGGGGAGCTGTTTTTT. This codes for CASSLVSLAGNTGELFF.

The rearrangement uses TRBV7-7 and TRBJ2-5; D uncertain. Germline V gene sequence: CDR1 SSHAT, CDR2 FNYEAQ (reference sequence). The CDR3 extends over 15 amino acids. With 2 bases removed from V and 5 bases from J, the gap between germline ends came to 15 bases. CDR3 residues: CASSLSVRRWETQYF. The CDR3, as DNA: TGTGCCAGCAGCTTATCGGTCAGGCGCTGGGAGACCCAGTACTTC.

This clonotype was seen more than once but under ten times. The gene calls are TRBV7-8 and TRBJ1-5; possibly TRBD1 for D (5 bases). The CDR3 totals 17 residues. V lost 5 bases, J lost 0 bases, and 17 bases lay in between. Germline V gene lookup returns CDR1 SGHVS and CDR2 FQNEAQ. The DNA of the CDR3 is TGTGCCAGCAGCCCTTACGGGGCACCTAATAGCAATCAGCCCCAGCATTTT. Translating gives CASSPYGAPNSNQPQHF.